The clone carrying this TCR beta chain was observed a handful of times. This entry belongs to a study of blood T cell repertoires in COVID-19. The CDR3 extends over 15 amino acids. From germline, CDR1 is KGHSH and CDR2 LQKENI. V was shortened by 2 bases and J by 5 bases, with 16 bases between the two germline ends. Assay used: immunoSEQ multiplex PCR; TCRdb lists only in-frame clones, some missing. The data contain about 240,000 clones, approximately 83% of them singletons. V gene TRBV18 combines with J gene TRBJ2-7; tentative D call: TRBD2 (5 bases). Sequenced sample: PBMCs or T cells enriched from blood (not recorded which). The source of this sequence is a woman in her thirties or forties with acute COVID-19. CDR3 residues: CASSPGAGKGDEQYF. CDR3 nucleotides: TGTGCCAGCTCACCAGGTGCCGGGAAGGGAGACGAGCAGTACTTC.